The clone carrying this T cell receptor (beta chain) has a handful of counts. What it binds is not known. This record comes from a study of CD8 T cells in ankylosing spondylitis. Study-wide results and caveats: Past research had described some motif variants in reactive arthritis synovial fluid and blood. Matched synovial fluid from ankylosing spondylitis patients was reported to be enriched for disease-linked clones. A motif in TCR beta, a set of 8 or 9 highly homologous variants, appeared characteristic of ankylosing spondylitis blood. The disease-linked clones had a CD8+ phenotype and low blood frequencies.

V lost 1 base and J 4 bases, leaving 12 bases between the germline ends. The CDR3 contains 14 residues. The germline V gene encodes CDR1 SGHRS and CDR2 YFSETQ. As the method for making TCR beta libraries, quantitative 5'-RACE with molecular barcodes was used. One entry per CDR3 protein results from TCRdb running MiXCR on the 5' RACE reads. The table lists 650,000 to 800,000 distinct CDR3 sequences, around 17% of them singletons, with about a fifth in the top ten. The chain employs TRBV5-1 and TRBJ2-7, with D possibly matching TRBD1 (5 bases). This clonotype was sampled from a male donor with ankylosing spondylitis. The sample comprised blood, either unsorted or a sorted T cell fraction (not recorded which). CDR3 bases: TGCGCCAGCAGCTTGTCAGGGCCTCTTTACGAGCAGTACTTC. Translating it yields CASSLSGPLYEQYF.